The sequence of this T cell receptor (beta chain) was determined in a study of blood T cell repertoires in COVID-19. V gave up 0 bases and J gave up 0 bases, with 18 bases separating them. CDR1 and CDR2 (germline): SGHTA, FQGNSA. The CDR3 length is 19 residues. Sequencing used immunoSEQ multiplex PCR; TCRdb keeps in-frame clones, though not all of them. The table lists about 87,000 clones, about 89% of them singletons. This chain connects TRBV7-2 to TRBJ2-1; TRBD2 is a possible D gene (7 bases). This TCR came from a human donor with acute or convalescent COVID-19. The donor label of this sample is uncertain. The sequenced sample was peripheral blood. CDR3: CASSLAYTGGQSSYNEQFF. CDR3 nucleotide sequence: TGTGCCAGCAGCTTAGCGTATACGGGGGGCCAGAGCTCCTACAATGAGCAGTTCTTC.